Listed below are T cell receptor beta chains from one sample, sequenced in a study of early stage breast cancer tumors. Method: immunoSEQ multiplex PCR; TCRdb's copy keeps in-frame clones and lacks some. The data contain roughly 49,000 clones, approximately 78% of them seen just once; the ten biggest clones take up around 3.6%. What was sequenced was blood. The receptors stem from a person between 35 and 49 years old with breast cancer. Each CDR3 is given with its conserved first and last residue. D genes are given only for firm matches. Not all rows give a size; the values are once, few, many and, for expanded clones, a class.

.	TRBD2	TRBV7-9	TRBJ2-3	TGTGCCAGCAGTGGGCCGGGACTAGTTTCTTCAGATACGCAGTATTTT	CASSGPGLVSSDTQYF
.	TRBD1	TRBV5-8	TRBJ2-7	TGTGCCAGCAGCCCAGGGGGTCGCGAGCAGTACTTC	CASSPGGREQYF
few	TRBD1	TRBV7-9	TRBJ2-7	TGTGCCAGCTCCCGGGACAGGGGGTACGAGCAGTACTTC	CASSRDRGYEQYF
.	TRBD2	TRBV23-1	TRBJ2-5	TGCGCCAGCAGTCAATCGGGGGCCGGGCGCGGGAGGGCGCCCAGGGCCGATATGCAGACCCAGTACTTC	CASSQSGAGRGRAPRADMQTQYF
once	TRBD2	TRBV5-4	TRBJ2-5	TGTGCCAGCACCACCGGTGGCGCTAGCGGGCCTGGGGAGACCCAGTACTTC	CASTTGGASGPGETQYF
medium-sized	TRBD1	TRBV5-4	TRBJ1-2	TGTGCCAGCAGCCTCCCGGGACAGAATATACATGGCTACACCTTC	CASSLPGQNIHGYTF
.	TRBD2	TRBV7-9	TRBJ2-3	TGTGCCAGCAGCCCCGAAAGGGGAGGGCCCACAGATACGCAGTATTTT	CASSPERGGPTDTQYF
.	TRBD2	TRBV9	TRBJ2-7	TGTGCCAGCAGCGTAGGTGGGACTAGCTCCTACGAGCAGTACTTC	CASSVGGTSSYEQYF
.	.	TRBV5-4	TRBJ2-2	TGTGCCAGCAGCTTGGGGCGGGCCGGGGAGCTGTTTTTT	CASSLGRAGELFF
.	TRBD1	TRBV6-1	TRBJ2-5	TGTGCCAGCAGCGACAGGGAACAAGAGACCCAGTACTTC	CASSDREQETQYF
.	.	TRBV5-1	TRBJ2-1	TGCGCCAGTTCCAAGGACCAACAAAACAATGAGCAGTTCTTC	CASSKDQQNNEQFF
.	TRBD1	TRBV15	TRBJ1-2	TGTGCCACCAGCAGGGGCAGGGGGGGCCTCGGCCTGGGCTACACCTTC	CATSRGRGGLGLGYTF
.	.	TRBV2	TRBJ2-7	TGTGCCAGCAGTGAGGGCTCACAAATGAGGGAGCAGTACTTC	CASSEGSQMREQYF
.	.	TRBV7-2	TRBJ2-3	TGTGCCAGCAGCTTAGGGTACGATACGCAGTATTTT	CASSLGYDTQYF
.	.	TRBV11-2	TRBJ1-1	TGTGCCAGCAGCTTTGGGGAGAACACTGAAGCTTTCTTT	CASSFGENTEAFF
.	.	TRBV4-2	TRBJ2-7	TGTGCCAGCAGCCAACCCGAGTCCGGGGCCGAGCAGTACTTC	CASSQPESGAEQYF
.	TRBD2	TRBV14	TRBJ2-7	TGTGCCAGCAGCCAAAACCCCCAGGTCGGCGGGAGGGCCAATAGCTCCTACGAGCAGTACTTC	CASSQNPQVGGRANSSYEQYF
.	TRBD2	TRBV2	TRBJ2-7	TGTGCCAGCAAAGTGGGACTAGCGGGAGACGAGCAGTACTTC	CASKVGLAGDEQYF
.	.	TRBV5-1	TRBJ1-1	TGCGCCAGCAGCTTCCAGCCAGAGAACACTGAAGCTTTCTTT	CASSFQPENTEAFF
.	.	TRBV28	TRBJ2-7	TGTGCCAGCATCGAGAGAGGGCAGGGTAGCTACGAGCAGTACTTC	CASIERGQGSYEQYF
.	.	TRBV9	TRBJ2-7	TGTGCCAGCAGCCCGTCTCCCAGGGCCTACGAGCAGTACTTC	CASSPSPRAYEQYF
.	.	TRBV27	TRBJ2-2	TGTGCCACCCGCACAGCCGGGGCCCCCACCGGGGAGCTGTTTTTT	CATRTAGAPTGELFF
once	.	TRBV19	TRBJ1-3	TGTGCCAGTAGTACCCTACAGGGCTTCTTAGGAAACACCATATATTTT	CASSTLQGFLGNTIYF
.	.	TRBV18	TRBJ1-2	TGTGCCAGCTCACCCGAGACTACCTATGGCTACACCTTC	CASSPETTYGYTF
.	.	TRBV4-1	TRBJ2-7	TGCGCCAGCAGCCAAGCGGGGAACGAGCAGTACTTC	CASSQAGNEQYF
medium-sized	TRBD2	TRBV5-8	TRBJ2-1	TGTGCCAGCAGCGATTTCGGGACTAGCGGGGTCAATGAGCAGTTCTTC	CASSDFGTSGVNEQFF
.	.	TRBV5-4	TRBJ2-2	TGTGCCAGCAGCTTGTTTCTCACGACGAACACCGGGGAGCTGTTTTTT	CASSLFLTTNTGELFF
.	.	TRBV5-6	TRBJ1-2	TGTGCCAGCAGCTTGCCGGGGAACTATGGCTACACCTTC	CASSLPGNYGYTF
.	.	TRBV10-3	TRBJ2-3	TGTGCCATCAGTGAGACTCTGGGGTCGGCGGATACGCAGTATTTT	CAISETLGSADTQYF
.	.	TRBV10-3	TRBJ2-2	TGTGCCATCAGTGCCAGTAACACCGGGGAGCTGTTTTTT	CAISASNTGELFF
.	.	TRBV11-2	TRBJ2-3	TGTGCCAGCAGCTTAGATGGGACCCCCTGGACAGATACGCAGTATTTT	CASSLDGTPWTDTQYF
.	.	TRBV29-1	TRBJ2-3	TGCAGCGTAATCGGAGACCCTTTAAGAGATACGCAGTATTTT	CSVIGDPLRDTQYF
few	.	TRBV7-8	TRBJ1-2	TGTGCCAGCAGCTTAGTTGCCGACAGTGGCTATGGCTACACCTTC	CASSLVADSGYGYTF
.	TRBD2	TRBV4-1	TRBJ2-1	TGCGCCAGCAGCCGCGTACTAGCGGGCTCCTACAATGAGCAGTTCTTC	CASSRVLAGSYNEQFF
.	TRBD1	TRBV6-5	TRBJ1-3	TGTGCCAGCAGTTCTCAGGGGGGTGTCTCTGGAAACACCATATATTTT	CASSSQGGVSGNTIYF
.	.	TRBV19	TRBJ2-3	TGTGCCAGTACCCCGGGAGCGGTAACAGATACGCAGTATTTT	CASTPGAVTDTQYF
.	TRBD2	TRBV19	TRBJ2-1	TGTGCCAGTAGTAGTACTAGCGGGAGGATTGGTGAGCAGTTCTTC	CASSSTSGRIGEQFF
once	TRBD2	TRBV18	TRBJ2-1	TGTGCCAGCTCACCCCGACTAGCGGGAGGTACCTACAATGAGCAGTTCTTC	CASSPRLAGGTYNEQFF
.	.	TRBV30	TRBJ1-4	TGTGCCTGGAGTAGCACGGAGAAGGCTAATGAAAAACTGTTTTTT	CAWSSTEKANEKLFF
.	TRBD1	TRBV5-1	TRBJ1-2	TGCGCCAGCAGCCTATGGGACAGGGGCTCCTTCTACACCTTC	CASSLWDRGSFYTF
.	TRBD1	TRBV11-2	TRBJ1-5	TGTGCCAGCAGCTTAGGAGGGACAGGGTCGGGGCCCCAGCATTTT	CASSLGGTGSGPQHF
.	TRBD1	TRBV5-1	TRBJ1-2	TGCGCCAGCAGCGACACCGGGACAGGGGGTCGTTACGGCTACACCTTC	CASSDTGTGGRYGYTF
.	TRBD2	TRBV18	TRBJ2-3	TGTGCCAGCTCACCAGGGACTATAGCTGACGATACGCAGTATTTT	CASSPGTIADDTQYF
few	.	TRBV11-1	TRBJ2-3	TGTGCCAGCAGCTTAATAACAAGCGGTGCAGATACGCAGTATTTT	CASSLITSGADTQYF
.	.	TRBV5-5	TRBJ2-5	TGTGCCAGCAGCCCGGACGTGAACCAAGAGACCCAGTACTTC	CASSPDVNQETQYF
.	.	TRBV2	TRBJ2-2	TGTGCCAGCAGTGCGGACGCATGGACCGGGGAGCTGTTTTTT	CASSADAWTGELFF
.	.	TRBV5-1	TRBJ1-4	TGCGCCAGCAGCTTGGTTCCCGGTAGTAACGAAAAACTGTTTTTT	CASSLVPGSNEKLFF
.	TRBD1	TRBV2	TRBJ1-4	TGTGCCAGCAGTCCATTCCCGGGACAGACTAATGAAAAACTGTTTTTT	CASSPFPGQTNEKLFF
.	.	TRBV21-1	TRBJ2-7	TGTGCCAGCAGCCCCCGGGACTCCCCCCGGGCTCGGAACGAGCAGTACTTC	CASSPRDSPRARNEQYF
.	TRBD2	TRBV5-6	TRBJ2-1	TGTGCCAGCAGCCCGAGACTAGCGGGACATGAGCAGTTCTTC	CASSPRLAGHEQFF
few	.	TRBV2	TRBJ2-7	TGTGCCAGCAGTCCCGGGCAGGGGGGTAGGTACGAGCAGTACTTC	CASSPGQGGRYEQYF
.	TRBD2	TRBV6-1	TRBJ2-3	TGTGCCAGCAGTGACTCTCTAGCGGGAGCAGATACGCAGTATTTT	CASSDSLAGADTQYF